The present T cell receptor beta chain was sequenced within a study of CD8 T cells in ankylosing spondylitis. Notes on this clonotype: The antigen is undetermined.

MiXCR, run by TCRdb on the 5' RACE reads, gives a single entry per CDR3 protein. The table lists about 750,000 distinct CDR3 sequences, 19% of them singletons. The length of the CDR3 is 16 residues. The germline V gene encodes CDR1 MGHRA and CDR2 YSYEKL. Trimming removed 3 bases at V and 0 bases at J, with 12 bases between. Findings and limits, study-wide: The study looked at matched synovial fluid samples from ankylosing spondylitis patients. Disease-linked clones were reported to be significantly enriched there. Typical of ankylosing spondylitis blood, it appeared, was a TCR beta motif of 7 or 8 highly homologous variants.

Specimen: blood, either unsorted or a sorted T cell fraction (not recorded which). The TCR was taken from a male donor with ankylosing spondylitis. The chain carries TRBV4-1 and TRBJ1-3, with unresolved D. CDR3 nucleotide sequence: TGCGCCAGCAGCCAGTTAGACGAACACTCTGGAAACACCATATATTTT. This gives the protein CASSQLDEHSGNTIYF.